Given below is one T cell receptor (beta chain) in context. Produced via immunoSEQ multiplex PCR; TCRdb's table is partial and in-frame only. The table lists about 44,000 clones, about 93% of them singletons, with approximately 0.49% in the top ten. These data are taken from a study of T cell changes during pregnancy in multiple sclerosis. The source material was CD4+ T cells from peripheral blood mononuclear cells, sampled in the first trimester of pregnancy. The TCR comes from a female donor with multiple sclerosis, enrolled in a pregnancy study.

CDR3 DNA: TGTGCCATCAGTGAGTCGGAGTTGGTCTCTGAGCAGTTCTTC. This codes for CAISESELVSEQFF. The V and J genes are TRBV10-3 and TRBJ2-1, with D unclear. The CDR3 spans 14 residues. V lost 0 bases and J lost 9, with 12 bases in between. CDR1 is ENHRY and CDR2 is SYGVKD in the germline V gene.